This is a list of T cell receptor beta chains from one sample in a study of shared clonotypes between healthy human individuals. Some clones are missing from TCRdb's copy, which holds only in-frame ones; the method was immunoSEQ multiplex PCR. In the table there are 660,000 or so clones, about 96% of which are singletons. The sample comprised naive CD8+ T cells sorted from blood. These receptors originate from a woman aged 25 to 39 in good health. The CDR3 runs from the conserved cysteine through the conserved F or W. A D gene is named only where the DNA matches it firmly. A clone size is listed for some rows: how often the clone was seen (once, few, many), or a class if it is expanded.

cdr3_nt cdr3_aa d_call clone_size j_call v_call
TGTGCCACCAGCAGACTAAATCCGGGGGCGTTCGGGGCAGATACGCAGTATTTT CATSRLNPGAFGADTQYF NA NA TRBJ2-3 TRBV15
TGTGCCAGTAGTCTGGTTTCTAGCAATCAGCCCCAGCATTTT CASSLVSSNQPQHF NA few TRBJ1-5 TRBV19
TGTGCCAGCAGCCTCCGGACCGACTACGAGCAGTACTTC CASSLRTDYEQYF NA NA TRBJ2-7 TRBV11-2
TGTGCCAGCAGTTCGAGGACCGGACTAGCGGGCTACAATGAGCAGTTCTTC CASSSRTGLAGYNEQFF TRBD2 NA TRBJ2-1 TRBV28
TGTGCCAGTAGGGTGAACGAGGGGTCGAACCTCTATGGCTACACCTTC CASRVNEGSNLYGYTF NA NA TRBJ1-2 TRBV19
TGTGCCAGCAGTTCGAACACCGGGGAGCTGTTTTTT CASSSNTGELFF NA NA TRBJ2-2 TRBV28
TGTGCCAGCAGAGTGACAGGGGGACCGAATGAGCAGTTCTTC CASRVTGGPNEQFF TRBD1 NA TRBJ2-1 TRBV11-2
TGTGCCAGCAGCCCACGGGACCGACCGAACACTGAAGCTTTCTTT CASSPRDRPNTEAFF NA NA TRBJ1-1 TRBV14
TGTGCCAGCAGCGTAGATAGCGGGAGCTACGAGCAGTACTTC CASSVDSGSYEQYF TRBD2 NA TRBJ2-7 TRBV9
TGTGCCACCCGAAGCGGGGGGGAGTCCTACGAGCAGTACTTC CATRSGGESYEQYF TRBD2 NA TRBJ2-7 TRBV15
TGTGCCAGCACCGTCGACGGGGGCAGCAATGAGCAGTTCTTC CASTVDGGSNEQFF NA NA TRBJ2-1 TRBV5-6
TGCGCCAGCAGCCTCCGGGACAGTAACCCCACTGCCTACACCTTC CASSLRDSNPTAYTF TRBD1 NA TRBJ1-2 TRBV4-1
TGTGCCAGCAGCGCCACGGGACTAGCGGGGGTGGGGTCCTACAATGAGCAGTTCTTC CASSATGLAGVGSYNEQFF TRBD2 NA TRBJ2-1 TRBV9
TGTGCCGGTCAAGGGGTGAGCTCCTACAATGAGCAGTTCTTC CAGQGVSSYNEQFF NA NA TRBJ2-1 TRBV7-9
TGTGCCAGCAGCGGATCCTACGAGCAGTACTTC CASSGSYEQYF NA NA TRBJ2-7 TRBV7-9
TGCGCCAGCAGCCAAGACGGGAGACAGGACTATGGGCAGCCCCAGCATTTT CASSQDGRQDYGQPQHF NA NA TRBJ1-5 TRBV4-1